This section outlines one T cell receptor (beta chain) sequence together with its context. Its antigen is still unknown. The data belong to a study of cytomegalovirus exposure and HLA in healthy donors. Notes on the study in general: Accurate HLA-A and HLA-B prediction from TCR beta sequences was reported for most subjects. Several of the most significant clusters appeared, in a later analysis, to be linked to common viral pathogens. In a later analysis, at a false discovery rate of 0.05, 16,951 TCR beta sequences matched HLA alleles.

The PCR used 60 Vbeta and 13 Jbeta primers. The method was immunoSEQ multiplex PCR; TCRdb's version includes in-frame clones alone and lacks a portion of them. The table has around 120,000 clones, 75% to 90% seen once; the top ten hold around 2.5%. This CDR3 has 16 residues. V dropped 2 bases and J dropped 7; count of bases not matched to a gene: 14. Germline V CDR1 and CDR2: SGDLS, YYNGEE. Sequenced material: PBMCs. The clonotype comes from a man under 40 in good health and CMV-seronegative. This chain connects TRBV9 to TRBJ1-2, with TRBD1 matching 7 bases. CDR3 coding DNA: TGTGCCAGCAGCGTCGGGGGAACAGGGGCAAAAGGTGGCTACACCTTC. Translated, it gives CASSVGGTGAKGGYTF.